Shown below are 3 T cell receptor beta chains from a single sample sequenced in a study of blood T cell repertoires in COVID-19 (dated by TCRdb to the early 2020s). The receptor library was made with the immunoSEQ multiplex PCR assay. TCRdb took over this immuneACCESS table, retaining in-frame rearrangements with V and J assigned. Such tables are incomplete; in checked studies, under half of the missing clones stem from an unresolved V gene, and the remainder is unexplained. The sample table holds over 150,000 clones, of which roughly 73% were seen once. The biggest ten clones account for around 2.8% of the sample. Sequenced input: peripheral blood. All receptors come from a man aged 65 to 85 with acute or convalescent COVID-19.

The rearrangement joins TRBV5-1 to TRBJ2-2; 8 bases are a match to TRBD1. The CDR3 runs 15 residues. V shed 5 bases, J shed 0 bases, and the junction held 3 bases outside the gene matches. CDR1 is SGHRS and CDR2 is YFSETQ in the germline V gene. In DNA, the CDR3 is TGCGCCAGCAGGGACAGGGTCTCGAACACCGGGGAGCTGTTTTTT. Translated, it gives CASRDRVSNTGELFF.

V and J are TRBV20-1 and TRBJ1-2, with 7 bases fitting TRBD1. CDR1 is DFQATT, CDR2 SNEGSKA, per germline (reference sequence). CDR3 length: 15 amino acids. V gave up 3 bases and J gave up 3 bases; unmatched junction bases: 10. The CDR3 bases are TGCAGTGCTAGTTCCGACAGGGAGGTAGACTATGGCTACACCTTC. It is translated as CSASSDREVDYGYTF.

The chain carries TRBV11-2 and TRBJ2-7; TRBD1 matches 7 bases. The germline CDR1 and CDR2 sequences are SGHAT and FQNNGV. The CDR3 consists of 14 residues. The junction had 9 bases not matched to a gene; V was cut back by 4 bases and J by 6 bases. CDR3 bases: TGTGCCAGCAGCTCCAGACAGGGTACGAGCGAGCAGTACTTC. Its translation is CASSSRQGTSEQYF. Full variable domain (missing parts from reference TRBV11-2 and TRBJ2-7): EAGVAQSPRYKIIEKRQSVAFWCNPISGHATLYWYQQILGQGPKLLIQFQNNGVVDDSQLPKDRFSAERLKGVDSTLKIQPAKLEDSAVYLCASSSRQGTSEQYFGPGTRLTVT.